The TCR beta chain under discussion was sequenced for a study of blood T cell repertoires in COVID-19. Across the whole study: Some COVID-19 samples were acute and others convalescent; all came from the United States, Italy and Spain. Nucleic acid was either cDNA or gDNA, and it came from T cells, B-cell-depleted T cells, or PBMCs.

Cohort placement rested on clinical history that participants reported themselves. The CDR3 totals 15 residues. The V and J ends lost 8 bases and 9 bases respectively, with 23 bases between them. In the original workflow: Amplifying reference gene primers gave estimates of nucleated cell counts. TCRdb's table, derived via immunoSEQ multiplex PCR, lists solely in-frame clones and lacks some. That table is the source of V, J and clone size, and D and trimming were worked out from the DNA. This table has 300,000 to 400,000 clones, approximately 90% appearing once. The chain couples TRBV23-1 to TRBJ2-4; a weak D match, TRBD1 (6 bases). TRBV23-1 is an ORF, with its function uncertain. The specimen sequenced was PBMCs or T cells enriched from blood (not recorded which). The origin of this receptor is a man younger than 35 who had recovered from COVID-19. This chain's CDR3 is CASASGGSYPSIQYF. The CDR3 DNA reads as TGCGCCAGCGCCAGTGGGGGCTCTTACCCGTCCATTCAGTACTTC.